This is a list of T cell receptor beta chains from one sample in a study of T cells in Graves' hyperthyroidism and ophthalmopathy. TCRdb itself ran the multiplex PCR reads through MiXCR, one entry per CDR3 protein. The table lists some 370,000 distinct CDR3 sequences, roughly 17% of them singletons. Source material: blood. The receptors shown here come from a woman in her twenties or thirties with Graves' hyperthyroidism that later progressed to Graves' ophthalmopathy. Each CDR3 is given with its conserved first and last residue. D genes are given only for firm matches. A row's size may be missing; if present it is once, few, many or a size class.

D gene	V gene	clone size	J gene	CDR3 DNA	CDR3 protein
NA	TRBV20-1	many	TRBJ1-1	TGCAGTGCTAGAGATCGGTGGGGGGAGGGCACTGAAGCTTTCTTT	CSARDRWGEGTEAFF
NA	TRBV28	many	TRBJ1-1	TGTGCCAGCAACTCCCGCGGGGTGAACACTGAAGCTTTCTTT	CASNSRGVNTEAFF
NA	TRBV6-6	many	TRBJ1-2	TGTGCCAGCAGTTACTCGGAGGGGAGTACTTATGGCTACACCTTC	CASSYSEGSTYGYTF
NA	TRBV11-3	few	TRBJ2-7	TGTGCCAGCAGCTTAGCCGCGGGGAGAGGGAACGAGCAGTACTTC	CASSLAAGRGNEQYF
NA	TRBV6-1	many	TRBJ2-5	TGTGCCACCACATTGGGGGACCAAGAGACCCAGTACTTC	CATTLGDQETQYF
TRBD2	TRBV18	few	TRBJ2-7	TGTGCCAGCTCACCTGTAATACTAGCGGGAGGAACCTACGAGCAGTACTTC	CASSPVILAGGTYEQYF
NA	TRBV20-1	NA	TRBJ2-1	TGCAGTGCTAGAGGCTGGCAGCGAGAGGTTTACAATGAGCAGTTCTTC	CSARGWQREVYNEQFF
TRBD2	TRBV5-1	many	TRBJ2-1	TGTGCCAGCAGTTCCGGACTAGCGGGGTACAATGAGCAGTTCTTC	CASSSGLAGYNEQFF
NA	TRBV15	NA	TRBJ2-7	TGTGCCACCAGCCACGCAGTCAGATACGAGCAGTACTTC	CATSHAVRYEQYF
NA	TRBV4-2	NA	TRBJ1-6	TGTGCCAGCAGCCAAGATAGCCGAGCCGGCAGAAGAAAAAGTAATTCACCCCTCCACTTT	CASSQDSRAGRRKSNSPLHF
TRBD1	TRBV12-3/TRBV12-4	many	TRBJ1-2	TGTGCCAGCAGCCACTCCCACAGGGGGACGTATGGCTACACCTTC	CASSHSHRGTYGYTF
NA	TRBV7-9	many	TRBJ2-5	TGTGCCAGCAGCACGGGACGGATCCAAGAGACCCAGTACTTC	CASSTGRIQETQYF
NA	TRBV30	many	TRBJ1-2	TGTGCCTGGAGTGTGGAAGTGAACTATGGCTACACCTTC	CAWSVEVNYGYTF
NA	TRBV5-1	few	TRBJ2-1	TGCGCCAGCAAAGCAGTACAGGGCGGAAACAATGAGCAGTTCTTC	CASKAVQGGNNEQFF
TRBD1	TRBV2	many	TRBJ2-1	TGTGCCAGCAGTTTTCGACAGGGGAGCTCCTACAATGAGCAGTTCTTC	CASSFRQGSSYNEQFF
TRBD2	TRBV7-9	many	TRBJ2-5	TGTGCCAGCAGCCCCCTCGGGGGGGACCAAGAGACCCAGTACTTC	CASSPLGGDQETQYF
NA	TRBV2	many	TRBJ2-1	TGTGCCAGTACGACGCAGGGTTCCTACAATGAGCAGTTCTTC	CASTTQGSYNEQFF
NA	TRBV29-1	many	TRBJ2-1	TGCAGCGTTGAACAGAGCTCCTACAATGAGCAGTTCTTC	CSVEQSSYNEQFF
TRBD1	TRBV12-3/TRBV12-4	many	TRBJ1-5	TGTGCCAGCAGTTTGGAGGGGGCCCTCAATCAGCCCCAGCATTTT	CASSLEGALNQPQHF
TRBD2	TRBV20-1	many	TRBJ2-1	TGCAGTGCTACCCAAATGACTAGCGGAATTCCCTACAATGAGCAGTTCTTC	CSATQMTSGIPYNEQFF
TRBD2	TRBV10-1	NA	TRBJ2-1	TGCGCCAGCAGTGATCAGCGGGAGAAGGTCAATGAGCAGTTCTTC	CASSDQREKVNEQFF
TRBD2	TRBV12-3/TRBV12-4	few	TRBJ2-1	TGTGCCAGCAGTCCAACCATAGCGGGGGGGTCCTACAATGAGCAGTTCTTC	CASSPTIAGGSYNEQFF
NA	TRBV25-1	many	TRBJ2-7	TGTGCCAGCAGTGAATCTCCCGGGACCGTAGGGGGCGAGCAGTACTTC	CASSESPGTVGGEQYF
NA	TRBV2	many	TRBJ2-5	TGTGCCAGCAGATATTTCCAAGAGACCCAGTACTTC	CASRYFQETQYF
NA	TRBV2	many	TRBJ1-2	TGTGCCAGCAGGTTGACGGAGAATGGCTACACCTTC	CASRLTENGYTF
NA	TRBV30	many	TRBJ2-3	TGTGCCTGGGCAAAGACGACCGGCCTATACCGGGATACGCAGTATTTT	CAWAKTTGLYRDTQYF
TRBD2	TRBV28	many	TRBJ2-1	TGTGCCAGCAAAGAAGCGGGGGCGTCAGGTGAGCAGTTCTTC	CASKEAGASGEQFF
TRBD2	TRBV2	many	TRBJ2-7	TGTGCCAGCACCGGGACTAGCGGCAGGCGGGGCTACGAGCAGTACTTC	CASTGTSGRRGYEQYF
NA	TRBV12-5	many	TRBJ2-3	TGTGCTAGTGGTTCTGGGTCTAGCACAGATACGCAGTATTTT	CASGSGSSTDTQYF
TRBD2	TRBV29-1	few	TRBJ2-5	TGCAGCAAGAAGGGGGTCGCGGGAGGGTTCATATCGGAGACCCAGTACTTC	CSKKGVAGGFISETQYF
NA	TRBV5-1	many	TRBJ1-2	TGCGCCAGCAGCTTGGAGGGACAACTTTATGGCTACACCTTC	CASSLEGQLYGYTF
NA	TRBV11-2	many	TRBJ2-7	TGTGCCAGCAGCTTAGGAGACGCCGGGGAGCAGTACTTC	CASSLGDAGEQYF
NA	TRBV7-2	few	TRBJ2-2	TGTGCCAGCAGCACAGAGACCGCGACGGTCACCGGGGAGCTGTTTTTT	CASSTETATVTGELFF
NA	TRBV2	many	TRBJ1-3	TGTGCCAGCGGTCTCTCTGGAAACACCATATATTTT	CASGLSGNTIYF
NA	TRBV5-1	many	TRBJ2-3	TGCGCCAGCAGTTTCGTCGGACGGGCGGCAGATACGCAGTATTTT	CASSFVGRAADTQYF
TRBD2	TRBV27	many	TRBJ2-7	TGTGCCCATACCAGTGGGACTAGCGGGGAAGAGCAGTACTTC	CAHTSGTSGEEQYF
TRBD1	TRBV6-1	NA	TRBJ2-2	TGTGCCAGCCGCAAACAGGGGGCAGGCACCGGGGAGCTGTTTTTT	CASRKQGAGTGELFF
NA	TRBV27	few	TRBJ1-2	TGTGCCAGCAGTTTGAGTGGTCAGACAGCTAACTATGGCTACACCTTC	CASSLSGQTANYGYTF
NA	TRBV25-1	NA	TRBJ1-5	TGTGCCAGCACTCCCCCGAGAGGGCCCCAGCATTTT	CASTPPRGPQHF
NA	TRBV11-2	many	TRBJ1-1	TGTGCCAGCAGCGCGCCACTGAAACTCGGGTGGCGGACTGAAGCTTTCTTT	CASSAPLKLGWRTEAFF
TRBD2	TRBV27	NA	TRBJ2-7	TGTGCCAGCAGTTTTAGCGGGCCTACCTACGAGCAGTACTTC	CASSFSGPTYEQYF
NA	TRBV25-1	NA	TRBJ1-6	TGTGCCAGCAGTGCCAACCTGGGGTGGGGGGATAATTCACCCCTCCACTTT	CASSANLGWGDNSPLHF
NA	TRBV18	many	TRBJ1-6	TGTGCCAGCTCACCACCTAGCGTATTAAGCCTCCACTTT	CASSPPSVLSLHF
NA	TRBV4-1	NA	TRBJ2-4	TGCGCCAGCACGAACGGTGTGGGGGGAGATTTAGCCAAAAACATTCAGTACTTC	CASTNGVGGDLAKNIQYF
NA	TRBV27	NA	TRBJ2-3	TGTGCCAGCAGTTTCCGACAGGCCACAGATACGCAGTATTTT	CASSFRQATDTQYF
TRBD1	TRBV25-1	many	TRBJ2-7	TGTGCCAGCAGTGAAACCGGGACAGGGGACCCCTACGAGCAGTACTTC	CASSETGTGDPYEQYF
NA	TRBV29-1	NA	TRBJ2-1	TGCAGCGTTGAAGATGGGGGGAGATATGAGCAGTTCTTC	CSVEDGGRYEQFF
TRBD2	TRBV2	many	TRBJ2-1	TGTGCCAGCTTTGTCACAGCGGGAGATGAGCAGTTCTTC	CASFVTAGDEQFF
NA	TRBV2	many	TRBJ1-2	TGTGCCAGCAGCCGGACAAATAACTATGGCTACACCTTC	CASSRTNNYGYTF
NA	TRBV2	many	TRBJ2-1	TGTGCCAGCAGTGGCCATGATGAGCAGTTCTTC	CASSGHDEQFF
NA	TRBV6-5	few	TRBJ1-4	TGTGCCAGCACTAACGTGGGGGGTTTAGAAAAACTGTTTTTT	CASTNVGGLEKLFF
TRBD2	TRBV28	many	TRBJ2-1	TGTGCCAGCAGTTCGATAGCGGGGGTCTCCTACAATGAGCAGTTCTTC	CASSSIAGVSYNEQFF
NA	TRBV18	many	TRBJ1-2	TGTGCCAGCTCACCACCTGTTCAAACGGGTGGCTACACCTTC	CASSPPVQTGGYTF
NA	TRBV28	many	TRBJ2-7	TGTGCCAGCAGCTCGACAGTTTACGAGCAGTACTTC	CASSSTVYEQYF
NA	TRBV28	NA	TRBJ1-4	TGTGCCAGCAGTTTACGAGGGAATCTGAGGGGCGGTGAAAAACTGTTTTTT	CASSLRGNLRGGEKLFF
NA	TRBV6-2/TRBV6-3	few	TRBJ2-5	TGTGCCAGCACCGGAATGGGGGGAGAGACCCAGTACTTC	CASTGMGGETQYF
NA	TRBV6-1	many	TRBJ2-1	TGTGCCAGCAGTGAAGTCAGGGAGACAGCTTACAATGAGCAGTTCTTC	CASSEVRETAYNEQFF